A selection of T cell receptor beta chains follows, all from one sample in a study of memory CD4+ T cells and cytomegalovirus serostatus. Repertoires were generated with immunoSEQ multiplex PCR, while TCRdb's copy carries only in-frame clones and drops some. This sample has tens of thousands of clones, with roughly 79% found just once. Source material: memory CD4+ T cells from blood. The receptors were sampled from an adult in good health and CMV-seronegative. Both conserved end residues are part of each CDR3. A D gene is named only where the DNA matches it firmly. Not every row has a clone size; where given, it reads once, few, many or a size class.

V gene	J gene	D gene	clone size	CDR3 protein	CDR3 DNA
TRBV2	TRBJ2-5	.	.	CASSDREWETQYF	TGTGCCAGCAGTGACCGGGAATGGGAGACCCAGTACTTC
TRBV2	TRBJ1-1	TRBD1	few	CASSYAGTANTEAFF	TGTGCCAGCAGTTATGCCGGGACAGCGAACACTGAAGCTTTCTTT
TRBV10-3	TRBJ1-6	.	.	CASRGTNSPLHF	TGTGCCTCACGGGGGACTAATTCACCCCTCCACTTT
TRBV5-4	TRBJ2-7	.	.	CASSLAEAGLSEQYF	TGTGCCAGCAGCTTGGCCGAGGCGGGGCTTAGCGAGCAGTACTTC
TRBV6-5	TRBJ1-6	.	once	CATSRGQGNSPLHF	TGTGCCACCTCGCGCGGGCAGGGAAATTCACCCCTCCACTTT
TRBV2	TRBJ2-7	.	.	CASSSVVLGTHEQYF	TGTGCCAGCAGTTCGGTGGTCCTAGGGACCCACGAGCAGTACTTC
TRBV7-9	TRBJ1-4	.	.	CASSSTDMGEKLFF	TGTGCCAGCAGCTCCACGGACATGGGTGAAAAACTGTTTTTT
TRBV5-4	TRBJ2-1	TRBD2	.	CASSLGLAGADNEQFF	TGTGCCAGCAGCTTGGGACTAGCGGGGGCGGACAATGAGCAGTTCTTC
TRBV14	TRBJ1-1	.	.	CASSQVYGGTEAFF	TGTGCCAGCAGCCAAGTGTACGGGGGAACTGAAGCTTTCTTT
TRBV29-1	TRBJ1-2	TRBD1	.	CSVRTGDGYTF	TGCAGCGTCCGGACAGGGGATGGCTACACCTTC
TRBV30	TRBJ2-3	.	.	CAWTPGAGSTDTQYF	TGTGCCTGGACCCCTGGGGCAGGGAGCACAGATACGCAGTATTTT
TRBV28	TRBJ1-2	.	.	CASRASYGYTF	TGTGCCAGCAGGGCCTCATATGGCTACACCTTC
TRBV6-5	TRBJ2-1	TRBD1	.	CASSYFSGQGDNEQFF	TGTGCCAGCAGTTACTTCTCTGGGCAGGGGGACAATGAGCAGTTCTTC
TRBV5-4	TRBJ2-6	.	few	CASSLAGTGANVLTF	TGTGCCAGCAGCTTGGCAGGGACTGGGGCCAACGTCCTGACTTTC
TRBV6-6	TRBJ2-2	TRBD1	.	CASRRTGGGGELFF	TGTGCCAGCAGAAGGACAGGGGGGGGCGGGGAGCTGTTTTTT
TRBV5-1	TRBJ2-1	TRBD2	.	CASSLARGVGNNEQFF	TGCGCCAGCAGCTTGGCCCGGGGGGTCGGTAACAATGAGCAGTTCTTC
TRBV19	TRBJ1-5	TRBD1	.	CASKLDRSSNQPQHF	TGTGCCAGTAAATTGGACAGGAGTAGCAATCAGCCCCAGCATTTT
TRBV5-6	TRBJ2-1	.	.	CASSLESGLSNEQFF	TGTGCCAGCAGCTTGGAGTCGGGACTGAGTAATGAGCAGTTCTTC
TRBV19	TRBJ1-1	.	.	CASSGAGRRTEAFF	TGTGCCAGTAGTGGGGCAGGGCGACGGACTGAAGCTTTCTTT
TRBV5-6	TRBJ2-3	TRBD1	.	CASSFPGQGAGDTQYF	TGTGCCAGCAGCTTCCCCGGACAGGGGGCGGGAGATACGCAGTATTTT
TRBV18	TRBJ1-4	TRBD1	.	CASTTSGQPNEKLFF	TGTGCCAGCACCACTTCGGGACAGCCTAATGAAAAACTGTTTTTT
TRBV6-5	TRBJ1-2	TRBD1	.	CASSTGGADYGYTF	TGTGCCAGCAGTACAGGGGGTGCGGACTATGGCTACACCTTC
TRBV19	TRBJ1-6	TRBD1	few	CASSTRDRGFPSPLHF	TGTGCCAGTAGTACCCGGGACAGGGGGTTCCCTTCACCCCTCCACTTT
TRBV29-1	TRBJ1-2	.	once	CSAWEGVSNGYTF	TGCAGCGCTTGGGAGGGCGTTTCCAATGGCTACACCTTC
TRBV2	TRBJ1-6	.	.	CASTIRDLYNSPLHF	TGTGCCAGCACAATCCGGGACCTCTATAATTCACCCCTCCACTTT
TRBV7-6	TRBJ1-3	.	.	CASSHPGLGNTIYF	TGTGCCAGCAGCCATCCGGGACTGGGAAACACCATATATTTT
TRBV5-1	TRBJ2-3	.	.	CATKSEGRYTDTQYF	TGCGCCACCAAGAGTGAGGGGCGGTATACAGATACGCAGTATTTT
TRBV5-1	TRBJ2-1	.	.	CASSSQWTDNEQFF	TGCGCCAGCAGCTCTCAATGGACGGACAATGAGCAGTTCTTC
TRBV6-1	TRBJ1-3	.	.	CASSERNLAGNTIYF	TGTGCCAGCAGTGAAAGAAACCTGGCTGGAAACACCATATATTTT
TRBV2	TRBJ2-7	.	.	CASRSGSLISEQYF	TGTGCCAGCAGATCAGGGTCGTTAATCTCCGAGCAGTACTTC
TRBV9	TRBJ2-5	TRBD1	.	CASSADRVPRETQYF	TGTGCCAGCAGCGCGGACAGGGTCCCAAGAGAGACCCAGTACTTC
TRBV29-1	TRBJ1-1	TRBD1	.	CSGQRRAGGAFF	TGCAGCGGACAACGAAGAGCAGGGGGGGCTTTCTTT
TRBV19	TRBJ2-7	TRBD2	.	CASSQIGRDSYEQYF	TGTGCCAGTAGCCAGATAGGGAGGGACTCCTACGAGCAGTACTTC
TRBV18	TRBJ1-1	TRBD1	.	CASSSDRGEWAFF	TGTGCCAGCTCATCGGACAGGGGCGAGTGGGCTTTCTTT
TRBV19	TRBJ1-1	.	once	CASSIDSSNTEAFF	TGTGCCAGTAGTATCGACAGCTCGAACACTGAAGCTTTCTTT
TRBV6-6	TRBJ1-4	TRBD1	.	CASSTTGDGEKLFF	TGTGCCAGCAGCACGACAGGGGATGGTGAAAAACTGTTTTTT
TRBV2	TRBJ2-1	TRBD2	.	CASTPSLIASGGRGFGEQFF	TGTGCCAGCACCCCGAGTTTGATCGCTAGCGGGGGGAGAGGGTTCGGGGAGCAGTTCTTC
TRBV19	TRBJ2-7	.	.	CASSGVQDYEQYF	TGTGCCAGTAGCGGGGTACAGGACTACGAGCAGTACTTC
TRBV25-1	TRBJ2-5	.	once	CASSSYREETQYF	TGTGCCAGCAGTTCGTACAGGGAAGAGACCCAGTACTTC
TRBV2	TRBJ1-2	.	few	CASSEAGGTYGYTF	TGTGCCAGCAGTGAGGCCGGTGGTACCTATGGCTACACCTTC
TRBV5-1	TRBJ2-7	.	once	CASSLEGRSSYEQYF	TGCGCCAGCAGCTTGGAAGGGAGGAGCTCCTACGAGCAGTACTTC
TRBV29-1	TRBJ2-7	.	.	CSVSGFQEQYF	TGCAGCGTTTCGGGGTTTCAAGAGCAGTACTTC
TRBV13	TRBJ1-1	.	.	CASSLLGLPGITEAFF	TGTGCCAGCAGCTTGTTGGGTTTACCGGGTATCACTGAAGCTTTCTTT
TRBV10-2	TRBJ1-1	TRBD1	.	CASEARQGVNTEAFF	TGCGCCAGCGAGGCGAGACAGGGGGTGAACACTGAAGCTTTCTTT
TRBV6-5	TRBJ1-5	TRBD1	.	CASRGQANQPQHF	TGTGCCAGCCGGGGACAGGCAAATCAGCCCCAGCATTTT
TRBV29-1	TRBJ2-7	.	.	CSVRRPGTTISYEQYF	TGCAGCGTCCGACGCCCCGGGACAACCATCTCCTACGAGCAGTACTTC
TRBV11-3	TRBJ2-1	.	.	CASSLGRTDRGHEQFF	TGTGCCAGCAGCTTAGGTCGGACGGACAGAGGACATGAGCAGTTCTTC
TRBV27	TRBJ2-7	.	.	CASSLQLGSSYEQYF	TGTGCCAGCAGTCTCCAGCTGGGCAGCTCCTACGAGCAGTACTTC
TRBV25-1	TRBJ2-1	TRBD2	.	CASSEGLARGEQFF	TGTGCCAGCAGCGAGGGACTAGCCCGGGGGGAGCAGTTCTTC
TRBV27	TRBJ1-3	.	.	CASSPHILLRGRAGNTIYF	TGTGCCAGCAGTCCACATATCCTACTTAGAGGGAGGGCTGGAAACACCATATATTTT
TRBV19	TRBJ1-2	TRBD1	.	CASTWTGGHYGYTF	TGTGCCAGTACTTGGACAGGGGGACACTATGGCTACACCTTC
TRBV19	TRBJ1-1	.	.	CASTPLAMDTEAFF	TGTGCCAGTACCCCGCTGGCGATGGACACTGAAGCTTTCTTT
TRBV2	TRBJ1-2	.	.	CASSSLGGNRGNYGYTF	TGTGCCAGCAGTTCGTTAGGGGGGAATCGGGGTAACTATGGCTACACCTTC
TRBV2	TRBJ2-2	.	.	CASSVRQGSGELFF	TGTGCCAGCAGTGTACGGCAGGGGTCCGGGGAGCTGTTTTTT
TRBV11-2	TRBJ2-3	.	.	CASSLGGATQYF	TGTGCCAGCAGCTTAGGGGGCGCGACGCAGTATTTT
TRBV6-1	TRBJ2-1	TRBD2	few	CASSNRRGNNEQFF	TGTGCCAGCAGTAACAGGCGGGGGAACAATGAGCAGTTCTTC
TRBV6-6	TRBJ1-5	.	few	CASSPTAFNQPQHF	TGTGCCAGCAGTCCGACAGCGTTCAATCAGCCCCAGCATTTT
TRBV5-8	TRBJ1-1	.	.	CASKTPITAEAFF	TGTGCCAGCAAGACACCGATAACGGCAGAAGCTTTCTTT